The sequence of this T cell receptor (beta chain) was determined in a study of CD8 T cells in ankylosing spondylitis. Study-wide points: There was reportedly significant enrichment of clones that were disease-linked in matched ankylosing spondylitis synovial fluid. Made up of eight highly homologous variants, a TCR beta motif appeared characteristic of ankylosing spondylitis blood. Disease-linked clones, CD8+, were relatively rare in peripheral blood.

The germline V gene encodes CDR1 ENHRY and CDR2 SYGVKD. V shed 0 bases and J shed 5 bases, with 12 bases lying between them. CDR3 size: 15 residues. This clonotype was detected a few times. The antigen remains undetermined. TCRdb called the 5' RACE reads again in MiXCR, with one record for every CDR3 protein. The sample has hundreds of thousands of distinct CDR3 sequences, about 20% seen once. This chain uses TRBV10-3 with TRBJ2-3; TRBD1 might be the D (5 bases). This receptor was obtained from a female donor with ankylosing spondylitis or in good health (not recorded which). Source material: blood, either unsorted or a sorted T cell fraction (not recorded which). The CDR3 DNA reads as TGTGCCATCAGTGAGTCGGTACAGGCGCAAGATACGCAGTATTTT. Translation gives CAISESVQAQDTQYF.